Each of the 7 T cell receptor beta chains below was sequenced from the same sample in a study of blood T cells in healthy people across ages. For the second PCR, which ran for about 6 to 11 cycles, a sample-barcoded 5' primer and a J-beta primer mix were used. TCRdb independently ran MiXCR on the 5' RACE reads; one entry per CDR3 protein. Counted here are 580,000 or so distinct CDR3 sequences, roughly 43% occurring once; the ten biggest clones make up around 25%. The sample was blood. The receptor source for this set is an older man in good health.

This clonotype occurred many times. A read error may be the cause here, since a much bigger clone is one base away. The V and J genes are TRBV12-3 or TRBV12-4 and TRBJ2-5, with D maybe TRBD2 (5 bases). V was trimmed by 5 bases and J by 11 bases, leaving 21 bases between them. There are 14 residues in the CDR3. The chain's CDR3 is CASSIGASGNEQYF. Written as DNA, the CDR3 is TGTGCCAGCAGTATCGGCGCGAGCGGAAATGAGCAGTACTTC.

This clonotype was found a few times. The CDR3 here is CASSGETYEQYF. CDR3 coding DNA: TGTGCCAGCAGCGGCGAAACCTACGAGCAGTACTTC. The chain combines TRBV2 with TRBJ2-5; D gene ambiguous. The last part of the DNA fits TRBJ2-7 better; the J call may be wrong. Germline V lookup: CDR1 SNHLY, CDR2 FYNNEI. This CDR3 contains 12 residues.

The chain combines TRBV12-3 or TRBV12-4 with TRBJ2-3, with D possibly being TRBD1 (6 bases). CDR3 length: 16 residues. The V and J ends lost 6 bases and 3 bases respectively, with 19 bases between them. CDR3 sequence (DNA): TGTGCCAGCAGCCGCGCAGGGGTTGAGACGACAGATACGCAGTATTTT. This encodes CASSRAGVETTDTQYF.

This chain joins TRBV6-2 or TRBV6-3 and TRBJ2-1; TRBD2 agrees at 11 bases. Germline trimming cut 5 bases from V and 3 bases from J; bases unmatched to any gene: 18. CDR1 is MNHEY and CDR2 is SVGEGT in the germline V gene. The CDR3 loop spans 20 amino acids. The CDR3 sequence is CASSDTLSAGLAGIYNEQFF. Here the CDR3 DNA reads TGTGCCAGCAGTGACACCCTATCAGCTGGACTAGCGGGTATCTACAATGAGCAGTTCTTC.

This chain links TRBV2 with TRBJ2-1; tentatively, D is TRBD2 (6 bases). Germline-derived CDR1 and CDR2 are SNHLY and FYNNEI. CDR3 length: 13 residues. The V end was cut by 4 bases, the J end by 8 bases, with 12 bases between. CDR3 bases: TGTGCCAGCAGTGGCCGACTAGGCGATGAGCAGTTCTTC. Translation gives CASSGRLGDEQFF.

V gene TRBV6-2 or TRBV6-3 combines with J gene TRBJ1-2; D call uncertain. Between the trimmed V and J ends, which lost 0 bases and 0 bases, there was a span of 8 bases. This CDR3 has 15 residues. Germline V gives CDR1 MNHEY, CDR2 SVGEGT. DNA of the CDR3: TGTGCCAGCAGTTACTCGAAACCAGCTAACTATGGCTACACCTTC. This gives the protein CASSYSKPANYGYTF.

The V call is TRBV3-1, the J call TRBJ1-2; tentative D call: TRBD1 (6 bases). The germline V gene has CDR1 LGHDT and CDR2 YNNKEL (reference sequence). Between the trimmed V and J ends, which lost 1 base and 6 bases, there was a span of 15 bases. CDR3 length: 15 residues. Here the CDR3 reads CASSQGSQGENGYTF. CDR3 DNA sequence: TGTGCCAGCAGCCAAGGGTCACAGGGTGAAAATGGCTACACCTTC.